This entry is about one T cell receptor beta chain. The source of the sample is a study of blood T cell repertoires in COVID-19. Authors' analysis steps: How many nucleated cells were present was estimated from reference gene primer amplification. This table comes from immunoSEQ multiplex PCR, and its TCRdb copy is limited to in-frame clones, with some not included. V and J calls plus clone size are reproduced from that table; the DNA served to infer D and trimming. The table records 97,000 or so clones, 75% to 95% of them present only once. This CDR3 comprises 16 residues. Germline CDR1 reads SGHRS; CDR2 reads YFSETQ. The V gene end was trimmed by 4 bases and the J gene end by 3 bases; junction bases not matched to a gene: 9.

The sample taken for sequencing was peripheral blood. This TCR was sampled from a man in his 60s with acute or convalescent COVID-19. This sequence joins TRBV5-1 and TRBJ1-4; 7 bases fit TRBD1. CDR3 protein: CASSQDRTPANEKLFF. CDR3 nucleotide sequence: TGCGCCAGCAGCCAGGACAGGACTCCAGCTAATGAAAAACTGTTTTTT.